The rows below give T cell receptor beta chains drawn from one sample of a study of molecular identifiers for immune sequencing clone quantification. TCRdb processed the PCR reads anew with MiXCR; each CDR3 protein has one entry. The sample includes some 580,000 distinct CDR3 sequences, about 25% of them seen just once. Sequencing used naive CD8+ T cells from blood, with Jurkat cell RNA spiked in. These receptors originate from a human donor in good health. Some libraries in this study had Jurkat cell RNA spiked in. Each CDR3 is given with its conserved first and last residue. A D gene is named only where the DNA matches it firmly. Clone size appears in some rows only: once, few, many, or a class for an expanded clone.

J	V	D	size	DNA	CDR3
TRBJ2-7	TRBV27	.	.	TGTGCCAGCGGTTCCGGTAGACATCCCGACGAGCAGTACTTC	CASGSGRHPDEQYF
TRBJ2-7	TRBV3-1	TRBD1	many	TGTGCCAGCAGCCAGCTGAGACAGGGCGTCGAGCAGTACTTC	CASSQLRQGVEQYF
TRBJ2-1	TRBV2	.	few	TGTGCCAGCACCAGGCGCCCCCTTTACAATGAGCAGTTCTTC	CASTRRPLYNEQFF
TRBJ2-1	TRBV20-1	TRBD1	.	TGCAGTGCCCCCGGGACAGACTTCTACAATGAGCAGTTCTTC	CSAPGTDFYNEQFF
TRBJ2-7	TRBV5-6	TRBD1	few	TGTGCCAGCAGCGGGGGACAGAGCTCCTACGAGCAGTGCTTC	CASSGGQSSYEQCF
TRBJ2-7	TRBV12-3/TRBV12-4	.	.	TGTGCCAGCAGTTCGGACCGTCTTGAGCAGTACTTC	CASSSDRLEQYF
TRBJ2-1	TRBV29-1	.	many	TGCAGCGTTGAAATGGCCAGCTACAATGAGCAGTTCTTC	CSVEMASYNEQFF
TRBJ2-5	TRBV19	.	.	TGTGCCAGTAGTACCCGTGTCGGGACCCACACCCAAGAGACCCAGTACTTC	CASSTRVGTHTQETQYF
TRBJ1-4	TRBV27	TRBD1	.	TGTGCCAGCAGGACAGGGCCCGAAAAACTGTTTTTT	CASRTGPEKLFF
TRBJ2-7	TRBV30	TRBD1	few	TGTGCTGCGGACAGGGGGCCCTACGAGCAGTACTTC	CAADRGPYEQYF
TRBJ2-7	TRBV14	TRBD1	few	TGTGCCAGCGGCCAAGTGGGGACAGGGCAAAGCGAGCAGTACTTC	CASGQVGTGQSEQYF
TRBJ2-7	TRBV4-3	.	many	TGCGCCAGCAGCCAAGACTCGTGGCGATCGGGTGCGAGAGAGCAGTACTTC	CASSQDSWRSGAREQYF
TRBJ2-1	TRBV20-1	.	.	TGCAGTGCTAGGACTCTTCTGGGCTCCTACAATGAGCAGTTCTTC	CSARTLLGSYNEQFF
TRBJ2-7	TRBV19	TRBD1	many	TGTGCCAGTAGACACCGGGACAGTGCGACCTACGAGCAGTACTTC	CASRHRDSATYEQYF
TRBJ2-6	TRBV19	.	many	TGTGCCAGTAGTATAGTACCGATTAGCTCTGGGGCCAACGTCCTGACTTTC	CASSIVPISSGANVLTF
TRBJ1-3	TRBV7-8	TRBD1	.	TGTGCCAGCAGCTCCCCGGGCGGGGGACAGGGGGCTGACACCGTCTCTGGAAACACCATATATTTT	CASSSPGGGQGADTVSGNTIYF
TRBJ2-3	TRBV5-3	.	few	TGTGCCAGAAGCTTGCTAGCAGTATCCACAGATACGCAGTATTTT	CARSLLAVSTDTQYF